This T cell receptor (beta chain) was captured by sequencing in a study of technical replicates of blood from a handful of donors. Germline CDR1 is SEHNR and CDR2 is FQNEAQ (reference sequence). CDR3 length: 14 amino acids. V shed 2 bases and J shed 4 bases, with 8 bases lying between them. Clones were sequenced by immunoSEQ multiplex PCR, and TCRdb holds only the in-frame ones, with some missing. The table lists 55,000 to 75,000 clones, approximately 92% of them singletons, with under 0.55% in the top ten. The gene calls are TRBV7-9 and TRBJ1-4, with D possibly matching TRBD1 (5 bases). The sequence was collected from a human donor in good health. Sequencing input: T cells isolated from PBMCs. The CDR3 spells CASSLRQGNEKLFF. As DNA, the CDR3 is TGTGCCAGCAGCTTACGCCAGGGTAATGAAAAACTGTTTTTT.